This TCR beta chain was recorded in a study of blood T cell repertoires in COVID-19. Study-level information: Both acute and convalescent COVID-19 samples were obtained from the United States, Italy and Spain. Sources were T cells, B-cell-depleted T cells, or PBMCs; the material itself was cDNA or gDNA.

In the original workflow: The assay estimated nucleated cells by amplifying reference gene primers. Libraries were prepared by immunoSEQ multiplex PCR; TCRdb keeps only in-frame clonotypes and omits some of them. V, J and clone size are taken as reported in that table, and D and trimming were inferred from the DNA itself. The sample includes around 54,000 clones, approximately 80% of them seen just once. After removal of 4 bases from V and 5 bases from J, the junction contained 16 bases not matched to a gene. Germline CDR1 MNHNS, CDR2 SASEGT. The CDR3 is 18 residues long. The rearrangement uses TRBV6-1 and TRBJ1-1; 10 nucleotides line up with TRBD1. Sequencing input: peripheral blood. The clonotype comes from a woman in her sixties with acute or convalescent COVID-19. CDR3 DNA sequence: TGTGCCAGCAGTGCTAGGGGGGGACAGGGGAGAATTCAGACTGAAGCTTTCTTT. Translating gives CASSARGGQGRIQTEAFF.